The 19 T cell receptor beta chains reported below all come from one sample, sequenced in a study of blood T cell repertoires in COVID-19. The assay was immunoSEQ multiplex PCR, and TCRdb's table has in-frame clones only and misses some. The data contain around 190,000 clones, less than 85% of them seen just once; the ten biggest clones take up approximately 7%. Sample: peripheral blood. Receptors originate from a human donor in a cohort sampled during active COVID-19.

The gene calls are TRBV5-5 and TRBJ2-6; 16 bases agree with TRBD2. Germline assignment: CDR1 SGHKS and CDR2 YYEKEE (reference sequence). CDR3 length equals 20 residues. With 0 bases clipped from V and 5 bases from J, the junction kept 8 bases outside the gene matches. The CDR3 loop is CASSLAGLAGGPGWANVLTF. The CDR3 coding sequence is TGTGCCAGCAGCTTGGCGGGACTAGCGGGGGGGCCTGGCTGGGCCAACGTCCTGACTTTC.

The V call is TRBV3-1 (or the pseudogene TRBV3-2), the J call TRBJ2-1; the D gene is possibly TRBD1 (6 bases). CDR3 size: 14 residues. Germline CDR1 LGHDT, CDR2 YNNKEL (reference sequence). The V gene lost 4 bases and the J gene lost 3 bases, with 10 bases spanning the gap. CDR3 protein: CASSRVDSYNEQFF. The CDR3 DNA sequence: TGTGCCAGCAGCCGTGTGGACAGCTACAATGAGCAGTTCTTC.

The chain employs TRBV2 and TRBJ1-1; 8 bases are a match to TRBD1. V lost 7 bases and J lost 4; bases outside the gene matches: 8. The V gene's germline CDR1 is SNHLY and CDR2 FYNNEI. The CDR3 length is 14 residues. CDR3 protein: CASKGSGGGTEAFF. The CDR3, as DNA: TGTGCCAGCAAAGGATCAGGGGGCGGCACTGAAGCTTTCTTT. The full variable domain, its missing parts supplied by reference TRBV2 and TRBJ1-1, is EPEVTQTPSHQVTQMGQEVILRCVPISNHLYFYWYRQILGQKVEFLVSFYNNEISEKSEIFDDQFSVERPDGSNFTLKIRSTKLEDSAMYFCASKGSGGGTEAFFGQGTRLTVV.

J is TRBJ1-2 and V is TRBV2; tentatively, D is TRBD1 (5 bases). Trimming took off 6 bases at V and 1 base at J, with 15 bases between the two ends. The germline gives CDR1 SNHLY, CDR2 FYNNEI. The CDR3 length is 15 residues. The CDR3 is CASRSGTGLNYGYTF. The CDR3, as DNA: TGTGCCAGCAGAAGTGGTACGGGACTTAACTATGGCTACACCTTC.

The chain employs TRBV15 and TRBJ1-2, with a weak D call TRBD1 (6 bases). From germline, CDR1 is LNHNV and CDR2 YYDKDF (reference sequence). V lost 3 bases and J lost 3, with 14 bases in between. The CDR3 has 15 amino acids. This CDR3 is CATSRATGSHYGYTF. The CDR3 DNA reads as TGTGCCACCAGCAGGGCGACAGGCTCTCACTATGGCTACACCTTC.

This chain connects TRBV4-1 to TRBJ2-7; D is undetermined. In germline, CDR1 is MGHRA, CDR2 YSYEKL. Trimming left V 0 bases short and J 4 bases short, with 16 bases between. This CDR3 region has 16 residues. Here the CDR3 reads CASSQDDQEDLYEQYF. The CDR3 nucleotides read TGCGCCAGCAGCCAAGATGATCAAGAGGATTTATACGAGCAGTACTTC.

The chain carries TRBV4-1 and TRBJ1-3, with 8 bases aligning to TRBD1. V dropped 2 bases and J dropped 4; count of bases not matched to a gene: 7. The length of the CDR3 is 16 residues. The germline V gene has CDR1 MGHRA and CDR2 YSYEKL. Here the CDR3 DNA reads TGCGCCAGCAGCCAACCGACAGGGGCGCTCGGAAACACCATATATTTT. It is translated as CASSQPTGALGNTIYF.

The chain joins TRBV2 to TRBJ1-5, with TRBD1 matching over 9 bases. The CDR3 runs 15 residues. Germline values: CDR1 SNHLY, CDR2 FYNNEI. With V trimmed by 6 bases and J by 3 bases, 6 bases remained unmatched. DNA for the CDR3: TGTGCCAGCAGCGGGACAGGGTTTGTCAATCAGCCCCAGCATTTT. Amino acid sequence: CASSGTGFVNQPQHF.

The chain uses TRBV6-5 and TRBJ1-2; a weak D match, TRBD1 (6 bases). Trimming removed 10 bases from V and 4 bases from J, with 10 bases in between. CDR1 is MNHEY, CDR2 SVGAGI, per germline. The CDR3 consists of 11 residues. CDR3 nucleotide sequence: TGTGCCACAGGGGAGTCCTATGGCTACACCTTC. Protein: CATGESYGYTF.

This chain uses TRBV19 with TRBJ1-5; D unresolved. Trimming pared 7 bases from V and 1 base from J, leaving 17 bases between. CDR3 size: 16 residues. Germline V gives CDR1 LNHDA, CDR2 SQIVND (reference sequence). In nucleotides, the CDR3 is TGTGCCAGTACCGAAGGGCCGGGGAACAGCAATCAGCCCCAGCATTTT. Translation gives CASTEGPGNSNQPQHF.

The chain recombines TRBV11-2 with TRBJ1-2; TRBD1 matches 7 bases. The CDR3 length is 15 residues. V shed 0 bases, J shed 4 bases, and the junction held 5 bases outside the gene matches. Germline V CDR1 and CDR2: SGHAT, FQNNGV. The CDR3 DNA reads TGTGCCAGCAGCTTAGATAGGGGGCTATCCTATGGCTACACCTTC. It yields the protein CASSLDRGLSYGYTF. The variable domain in full, completed from reference TRBV11-2 and TRBJ1-2, reads EAGVAQSPRYKIIEKRQSVAFWCNPISGHATLYWYQQILGQGPKLLIQFQNNGVVDDSQLPKDRFSAERLKGVDSTLKIQPAKLEDSAVYLCASSLDRGLSYGYTFGSGTRLTVV.

The chain uses TRBV7-9 and TRBJ2-7, with TRBD1 matching 8 bases. V trimming: 0 bases; J trimming: 6 bases; junction bases outside the gene matches: 10. The CDR3 covers 16 residues. The V gene's germline CDR1 is SEHNR and CDR2 FQNEAQ (reference sequence). The CDR3 DNA sequence: TGTGCCAGCAGCTTAGCCGCCGGGACAGGATGGTTCGAGCAGTACTTC. It is translated as CASSLAAGTGWFEQYF.

This sequence joins TRBV4-2 and TRBJ2-3; 9 bases line up with TRBD2. CDR1 and CDR2 from the germline V gene are LGHNA and YNFKEQ. The V gene end was trimmed by 4 bases and the J gene end by 3 bases; junction bases not matched to a gene: 17. This CDR3 spans 19 amino acids. The CDR3 spells CASSRTGTSSFPSTDTQYF. The CDR3 DNA is TGTGCCAGCAGCCGGACCGGGACTAGCAGTTTCCCCTCAACAGATACGCAGTATTTT.

The chain uses TRBV7-3 and TRBJ2-2; the D gene is possibly TRBD1 (6 bases). V lost 3 bases to trimming and J lost 1 base, with 6 bases between them. CDR1 is SGHTA, CDR2 FQGTGA, per germline. CDR3 length: 14 residues. The CDR3 loop reads CASSLTGNTGELFF. CDR3 bases: TGTGCCAGCAGCTTGACAGGGAACACCGGGGAGCTGTTTTTT.

This clone came up once. V usage is TRBV3-1 (or the pseudogene TRBV3-2) and J usage is TRBJ1-6; the match to TRBD1 covers 9 bases. V gave up 6 bases and J gave up 8 bases; unmatched junction bases: 5. There are 14 residues in the CDR3. The germline gives CDR1 LGHDT, CDR2 YNNKEL (reference sequence). The CDR3 loop is CASSPGQGYSPLHF. The DNA for the CDR3 is TGTGCCAGCAGTCCGGGACAGGGATATTCACCCCTCCACTTT.

This clone was seen only a few times. V is TRBV7-8 and J is TRBJ2-1, with 9 bases fitting TRBD2. V dropped 1 base and J dropped 4; count of bases not matched to a gene: 2. CDR1 SGHVS and CDR2 FQNEAQ come from the germline V gene. The CDR3 is 15 residues long. As DNA, the CDR3 is TGTGCCAGCAGCTTAGGACTAGCGGAATACAATGAGCAGTTCTTC. Amino acid sequence: CASSLGLAEYNEQFF.

The V call is TRBV11-2, the J call TRBJ2-7; possible D gene TRBD2, 5 bases. The CDR3 has 12 residues. Per germline, CDR1 SGHAT and CDR2 FQNNGV. Trimming stripped 5 bases from V and 6 bases from J, with 11 bases between. The CDR3 here is CASSLEGGEQYF. DNA for the CDR3: TGTGCCAGCAGCCTCGAGGGTGGCGAGCAGTACTTC.

This clone was counted between two and nine times. This chain links TRBV19 with TRBJ2-7, with D maybe TRBD1 (6 bases). The CDR3 consists of 13 residues. Germline CDR1 and CDR2: LNHDA and SQIVND (reference sequence). V was shortened by 7 bases and J by 0 bases, with 10 bases between the two germline ends. The CDR3 region has the DNA TGTGCCAGTAAAAAACAGGGCTCCTACGAGCAGTACTTC. It codes for CASKKQGSYEQYF.

This clone was seen only once. The chain has TRBV27 and TRBJ2-1; 11 nucleotides match TRBD2. From germline, CDR1 is MNHEY and CDR2 SMNVEV (reference sequence). The V and J ends lost 0 bases and 8 bases, in that order; junction bases with no gene match: 18. This CDR3 is built from 20 residues. CDR3 loop: CASSLSWPLAGGQEGDEQFF. Written as DNA, the CDR3 is TGTGCCAGCAGTTTATCTTGGCCTTTAGCGGGGGGGCAAGAGGGCGATGAGCAGTTCTTC.